Each of the 27 T cell receptor beta chains below was sequenced from the same sample in a study of T cell responses to AZD1222 COVID-19 vaccine. The protocol was immunoSEQ multiplex PCR, while the TCRdb copy is restricted to in-frame clones and leaves out a portion. The repertoire holds approximately 150,000 clones, almost 95% seen once, with 9% to 9.5% in the top ten. This specimen consisted of peripheral blood, obtained 28 days after the second AZD1222 dose. The receptors derive from an adult who received the AZD1222 COVID-19 vaccine.

This rearrangement joins TRBV12-3 or TRBV12-4 to TRBJ2-1; D is unclear. Trimming took 3 bases from V and 6 from J, leaving 3 bases between them. The CDR3 has 11 amino acids. The CDR3 DNA is TGTGCCAGCAGTTTGTTCAATGAGCAGTTCTTC. Protein sequence: CASSLFNEQFF.

The chain links TRBV10-1 to TRBJ1-1, with 7 nucleotides matching TRBD1. V shed 5 bases, J shed 5 bases, and the junction held 8 bases outside the gene matches. Germline CDR1 reads WNHNN; CDR2 reads SYGVQD (reference sequence). The CDR3 has 14 residues. The CDR3 spells CASSPDREETEAFF. DNA for the CDR3: TGCGCCAGCAGTCCCGACAGGGAAGAGACTGAAGCTTTCTTT.

V usage is TRBV1 and J usage is TRBJ2-7; the table's D call of TRBD2 was not tested on the DNA. TRBV1 is shown as a pseudogene. The CDR3 spans 18 residues. In nucleotides, the CDR3 is TGCACCAGCAGCCAAGGACCCCCCCTAGCGGGAGAAGACAACGAGCAGTACTTC. It specifies CTSSQGPPLAGEDNEQYF.

The J gene is TRBJ2-7, the V gene TRBV20-1; D gene unclear. The CDR3 is 11 amino acids. Between the trimmed V and J ends, which lost 1 base and 6 bases, there was a span of 7 bases. Germline V gene sequence: CDR1 DFQATT, CDR2 SNEGSKA (reference sequence). CDR3 sequence: CSARAGFEQYV. The CDR3 coding sequence is TGCAGTGCTAGAGCCGGGTTCGAGCAGTACGTC.

The J gene is TRBJ2-2, the V gene TRBV24-1; D unclear. Per the germline V gene, CDR1 is KGHDR and CDR2 is SFDVKD. Trimming shortened V by 9 bases and J by 6 bases, and 10 bases separated the two germline ends. This CDR3 has 12 residues. The CDR3 protein is CATLGRAGELFF. The CDR3 DNA sequence: TGTGCCACCTTAGGTAGGGCCGGGGAGCTGTTTTTT.

The DNA of the CDR3 is TGTGCCAGCAGTCTGACCGGGGCCGAGCAGTACGTC. Its protein is CASSLTGAEQYV. This chain joins TRBV28 and TRBJ2-7; the D call may be TRBD1 or TRBD2 (5 bases each). The CDR3 covers 12 residues. The V end was cut by 5 bases, the J end by 6 bases, with 11 bases between. Germline V gene data show CDR1 as MDHEN and CDR2 as SYDVKM.

The chain is built from TRBV5-1 and TRBJ2-1, with 9 bases that match TRBD2. Germline V gene lookup returns CDR1 SGHRS and CDR2 YFSETQ. The CDR3 spans 15 residues. J gave up 10 bases and V 6 bases, and 14 bases lay outside the gene matches. CDR3 bases: TGCGCCAGCACCCGGGGGACTAGCCGGAGGGTGGAGCAGTTCTTC. Residues: CASTRGTSRRVEQFF.

The CDR3 DNA is TGTGCCAGCAGCTTAGGGGATGGTGTTGTCGATGGCTACACCTTC. Protein product: CASSLGDGVVDGYTF. This chain links TRBV7-9 with TRBJ1-2; D gene ambiguous. CDR3 length: 15 amino acids. V was shortened by 1 base and J by 6 bases, with 15 bases between the two germline ends. CDR1 and CDR2 (germline): SEHNR, FQNEAQ (reference sequence).

The rearrangement uses TRBV18 and TRBJ1-1; D unresolved. The V gene lost 1 base and the J gene lost 1 base, with 10 bases spanning the gap. Germline assignment: CDR1 KGHSH and CDR2 LQKENI. This CDR3 spans 15 amino acids. The CDR3 reads CASSPLEWQNTEAFF. Written as DNA, the CDR3 is TGTGCCAGCTCACCACTAGAGTGGCAGAACACTGAAGCTTTCTTT.

This chain links TRBV12-1 with TRBJ2-6; the table's D gene call, TRBD2, was not cross checked with the DNA. TRBV12-1 is a documented pseudogene. This CDR3 has 17 amino acids. In DNA, the CDR3 is TGTGCCAGCATCTCCGGGACTGGAGTCTCTGGGGCCAACGTCCTGACTTTC. Its protein is CASISGTGVSGANVLTF.

V usage is TRBV19 and J usage is TRBJ1-2; no clear D. V dropped 3 bases and J dropped 2 bases, with 16 bases sitting between them. CDR1 LNHDA and CDR2 SQIVND come from the germline V gene (reference sequence). The CDR3 is 16 residues long. The CDR3 DNA reads TGTGCCAGTAGTATTGTAGGTAGAACGGGGAACTATGGCTACACCTTC. The encoded protein is CASSIVGRTGNYGYTF.

This clone has only one observation. As DNA, the CDR3 is TGTGCCAGCAGCTTAACAAACAGAAACTACGAGCAGTACGTC. Its translation is CASSLTNRNYEQYV. The chain links TRBV7-3 to TRBJ2-7; no clear D gene. Trimming stripped 0 bases from V and 3 bases from J, with 9 bases between. Germline V lookup: CDR1 SGHTA, CDR2 FQGTGA. The CDR3 totals 14 residues.

The genes are TRBV27 and TRBJ2-7; D remains ambiguous. V was cut by 2 bases and J by 3 bases, with 8 bases left in between. The CDR3 covers 13 residues. Germline CDR1 and CDR2: MNHEY and SMNVEV (reference sequence). CDR3 sequence (DNA): TGTGCCAGCAGTTTACGGGCCAACTACGAGCAGTACGTC. Protein product: CASSLRANYEQYV.

The rearrangement uses TRBV6-5 and TRBJ1-2, with 7 bases lining up with TRBD1. This CDR3 region has 15 residues. Germline V CDR1 and CDR2: MNHEY, SVGAGI. Germline trimming cut 6 bases from V and 4 bases from J; bases unmatched to any gene: 11. The CDR3 DNA sequence: TGTGCCAGCAGCGGAGGGGGCGATTGGTTCTATGGCTACACCTTC. Translation gives CASSGGGDWFYGYTF.

V gene TRBV2 combines with J gene TRBJ1-6; no clear D gene. The CDR3 loop spans 13 amino acids. V was shortened by 11 bases and J by 11 bases, with 19 bases between the two germline ends. Germline-derived CDR1 and CDR2 are SNHLY and FYNNEI. The CDR3 region is CAGLRNMGAPLHF. The CDR3 nucleotides read TGTGCCGGCCTTCGTAACATGGGTGCACCCCTCCACTTT.

The sample holds a few counts of this clone. The chain combines TRBV4-2 with TRBJ2-3, with 9 bases matching TRBD2. CDR3 length: 15 amino acids. Unmatched junction bases numbered 3, after V lost 1 base and J lost 4 bases. Germline V gives CDR1 LGHNA, CDR2 YNFKEQ. CDR3 sequence: CASSQGRGGSDTQYF. DNA for the CDR3: TGTGCCAGCAGCCAAGGGCGGGGGGGCTCAGATACGCAGTATTTT.

The chain links TRBV5-4 to TRBJ2-5, with 9 bases that match TRBD2. The germline gives CDR1 SGHNT, CDR2 YYREEE (reference sequence). The CDR3 is made up of 14 amino acids. The J segment lost 3 bases and the V segment lost 1 base, leaving 1 base of the junction unmatched. CDR3: CASSLPSGEETQYF. CDR3 nucleotide sequence: TGTGCCAGCAGCTTGCCTAGCGGGGAAGAGACCCAGTACTTC.

V is TRBV6-2 or TRBV6-3 and J is TRBJ2-1; a possible D gene is TRBD1 (7 bases). V lost 2 bases to trimming and J lost 7 bases, with 27 bases between them. CDR1 and CDR2 (germline): MNHEY, SVGEGT. This CDR3 contains 19 residues. CDR3 residues: CASSYGLRGRQGVSNEQFF. CDR3 DNA sequence: TGTGCCAGCAGTTACGGCCTGAGGGGGAGGCAGGGGGTTTCGAATGAGCAGTTCTTC.

The chain joins TRBV4-1 to TRBJ2-7; 9 nucleotides agree with TRBD2. CDR3 length: 18 amino acids. Unmatched junction bases numbered 16, after V lost 4 bases and J lost 3 bases. Germline V lookup: CDR1 MGHRA, CDR2 YSYEKL. The CDR3 region is CASSRMMAHRTSDYEQYF. DNA of the CDR3: TGCGCCAGCAGCCGAATGATGGCCCACCGGACTAGCGACTACGAGCAGTACTTC.

This clone appeared once. This chain uses TRBV27 with TRBJ1-2, with D hard to call. V was clipped by 6 bases and J by 3 bases, with 17 bases between them. The CDR3 loop spans 15 amino acids. From germline, CDR1 is MNHEY and CDR2 SMNVEV (reference sequence). In DNA, the CDR3 is TGTGCCAGCAGACACCGACCCACGGCCGACTATGGCTACACCTTC. Translated: CASRHRPTADYGYTF.

The chain employs TRBV5-4 and TRBJ1-1, with TRBD1 matching 8 bases. The CDR3 contains 13 residues. Germline V gives CDR1 SGHNT, CDR2 YYREEE (reference sequence). J was trimmed by 9 bases and V by 4 bases; bases with no gene match: 8. As DNA, the CDR3 is TGTGCCAGCAGCCCGAGGACAGGGCCCCAAGCTTTCTTT. Its protein is CASSPRTGPQAFF.

The chain combines TRBV3-1 (or the pseudogene TRBV3-2) with TRBJ2-2; 7 bases map to TRBD2. Per the germline V gene, CDR1 is LGHDT and CDR2 is YNNKEL (reference sequence). The CDR3 is 15 amino acids. Trimming removed 0 bases from V and 7 bases from J; junction bases left unmatched: 5. This CDR3 is CASSQDAGVSGELFF. CDR3 in DNA: TGTGCCAGCAGCCAAGATGCGGGGGTGAGCGGGGAGCTGTTTTTT.

This clone was seen only a few times. The rearrangement joins TRBV19 to TRBJ1-3; D gene unclear. This CDR3 has 14 residues. V lost 5 bases, J lost 0 bases, and 8 bases lay in between. Germline V CDR1 and CDR2: LNHDA, SQIVND (reference sequence). CDR3 amino acids: CASSSPNSGNTIYF. The DNA of the CDR3 is TGTGCCAGTAGTTCACCCAACTCTGGAAACACCATATATTTT.

The chain is built from TRBV14 and TRBJ1-3; D possibly corresponds to TRBD1 (6 bases). V was pared by 0 bases and J by 3 bases, with 15 bases between. Germline-derived CDR1 and CDR2 are SGHDN and FVKESK. The CDR3 is made up of 17 amino acids. CDR3 in DNA: TGTGCCAGCAGCCAAGATCCGGGGGGCCTCGTTGGAAACACCATATATTTT. It specifies CASSQDPGGLVGNTIYF.

The chain combines TRBV6-5 with TRBJ2-5; 7 nucleotides agree with TRBD2. The CDR3 spans 15 residues. Germline loops: CDR1 MNHEY, CDR2 SVGAGI. The J segment lost 7 bases and the V segment lost 5 bases, leaving 13 bases of the junction unmatched. The CDR3 loop reads CASSLPERGVGTQYF. The DNA for the CDR3 is TGTGCCAGCAGTCTCCCCGAGCGGGGTGTCGGGACCCAGTACTTC.

The V call is TRBV7-3, the J call TRBJ2-2, with TRBD1 identical over 7 bases. Germline V CDR1 and CDR2: SGHTA, FQGTGA. The CDR3 is 14 residues long. V dropped 6 bases and J dropped 2; count of bases not matched to a gene: 3. Here the CDR3 DNA reads TGTGCCAGCAGGGGACAGAGTAACACCGGGGAGCTGTTTTTT. Protein sequence: CASRGQSNTGELFF.

The chain joins TRBV19 to TRBJ1-1; 7 nucleotides align to TRBD1. CDR3 length equals 14 residues. CDR1 and CDR2 from the germline V gene are LNHDA and SQIVND (reference sequence). The junction had 6 bases not matched to a gene; V was cut back by 6 bases and J by 2 bases. The CDR3 bases are TGTGCCAGTAGAGGGGGCAGGACTAACACTGAAGCTTTCTTT. It specifies CASRGGRTNTEAFF.